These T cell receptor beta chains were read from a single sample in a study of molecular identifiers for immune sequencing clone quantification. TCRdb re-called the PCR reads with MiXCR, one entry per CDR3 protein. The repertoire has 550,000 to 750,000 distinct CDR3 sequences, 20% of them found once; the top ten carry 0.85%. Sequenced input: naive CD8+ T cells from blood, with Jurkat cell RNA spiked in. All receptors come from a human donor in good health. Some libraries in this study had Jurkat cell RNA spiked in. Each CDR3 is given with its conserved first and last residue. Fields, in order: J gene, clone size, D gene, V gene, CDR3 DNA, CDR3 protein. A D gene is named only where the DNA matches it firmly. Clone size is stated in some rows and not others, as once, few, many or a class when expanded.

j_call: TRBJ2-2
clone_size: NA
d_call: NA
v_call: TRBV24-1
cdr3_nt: TGTGCCACCAGTGATCTGACACAGGGTCAAAACACCGGGGAGCTGTTTTTT
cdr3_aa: CATSDLTQGQNTGELFF

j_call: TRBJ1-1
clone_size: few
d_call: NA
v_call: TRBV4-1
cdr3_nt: TGCGCCAGCAGCCAAGATGAGGTGAACACTGAAGCTTTCTTT
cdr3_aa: CASSQDEVNTEAFF

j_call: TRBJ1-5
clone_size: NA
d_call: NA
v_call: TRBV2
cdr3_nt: TGTGCCAGCAGTGAAGTCGACAGGTTGACATCAGCCCAGCATTTT
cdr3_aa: CASSEVDRLTSAQHF

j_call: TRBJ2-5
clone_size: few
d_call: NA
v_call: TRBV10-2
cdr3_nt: TGCGCCAGCAGTGAGTCCGTGAGCGGAGCGGCTCAAGAGACCCAGTACTTC
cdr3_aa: CASSESVSGAAQETQYF

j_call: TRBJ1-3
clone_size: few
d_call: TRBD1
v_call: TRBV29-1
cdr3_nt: TGCAGCGTTGTTCCTGCGACAGGGCCAGGAAACACCATACATTTT
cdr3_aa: CSVVPATGPGNTIHF

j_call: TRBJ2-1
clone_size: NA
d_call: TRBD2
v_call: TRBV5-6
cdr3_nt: TGTGCCAGCACTAGCGGGGACAATGAGCAGTTCTTC
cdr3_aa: CASTSGDNEQFF

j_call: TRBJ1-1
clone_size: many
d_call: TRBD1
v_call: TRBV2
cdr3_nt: TGTGCCAGCAGCGGGAATCCGGACAGGGGGCGCCCGGGCACTGAAGCTTTCTTT
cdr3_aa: CASSGNPDRGRPGTEAFF

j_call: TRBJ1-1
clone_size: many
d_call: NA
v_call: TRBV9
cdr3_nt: TGTGCCAGCAGCGTAGAGGACTACCCGAACACTGAAGCTTTCTTT
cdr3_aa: CASSVEDYPNTEAFF

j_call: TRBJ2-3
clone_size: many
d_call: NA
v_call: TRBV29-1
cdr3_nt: TGCAGCGTTGTTATAGCGGAAAGACGCACAGATACGCAGTATTTT
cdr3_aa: CSVVIAERRTDTQYF

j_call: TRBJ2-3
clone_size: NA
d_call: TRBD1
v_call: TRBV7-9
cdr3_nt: TGTGCCAGCAGCTCGGGACAGGGGGCAACAAATACGCAGTATTTT
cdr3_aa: CASSSGQGATNTQYF

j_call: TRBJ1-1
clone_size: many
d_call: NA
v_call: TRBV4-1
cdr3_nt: TGCGCCAGCAGCCAAGATCGGACAGTGTCTCATCACACTGAAGCTTTCTTT
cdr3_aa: CASSQDRTVSHHTEAFF

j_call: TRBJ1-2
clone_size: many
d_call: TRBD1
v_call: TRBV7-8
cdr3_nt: TGTGCCAGCAGCTTATTCGAGCCGGGACAGGGAACCTATGGCTACACCTTC
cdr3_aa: CASSLFEPGQGTYGYTF

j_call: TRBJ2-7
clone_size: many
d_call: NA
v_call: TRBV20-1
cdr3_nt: TGCAGTGCTTCGGGCCGGAGCTCCTACGAGCAGTACTTC
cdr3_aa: CSASGRSSYEQYF

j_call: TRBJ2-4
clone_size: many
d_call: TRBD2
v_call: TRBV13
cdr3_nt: TGTGCCAGCAGCTTAAAGGGGCCACTAGCGGGAGTCTCCTACTTC
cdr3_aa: CASSLKGPLAGVSYF

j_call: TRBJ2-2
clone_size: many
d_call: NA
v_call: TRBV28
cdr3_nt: TGTGCCAGCAGCTTCAGGGTGGGCACCGGGGAGCTGTTTTTT
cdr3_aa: CASSFRVGTGELFF

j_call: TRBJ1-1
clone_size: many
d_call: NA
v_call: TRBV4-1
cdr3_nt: TGCGCCAGCAGCCAAGATCGGGGCCGGGGGGAGAACACTGAAGCTTTCTTT
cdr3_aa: CASSQDRGRGENTEAFF

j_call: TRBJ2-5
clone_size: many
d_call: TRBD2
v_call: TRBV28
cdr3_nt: TGTGCCAGCAGTATACGGGGGGGGGCAGAGACCCAGTACTTC
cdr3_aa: CASSIRGGAETQYF

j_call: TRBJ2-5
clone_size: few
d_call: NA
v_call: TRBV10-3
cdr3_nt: TGTGCCATCAGAGGGCAGGGTGAAGAGACCCAGTACTTC
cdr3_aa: CAIRGQGEETQYF

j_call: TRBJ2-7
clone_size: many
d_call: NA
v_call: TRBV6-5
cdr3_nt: TGTGCCAGCAGTCTGGAGGACAGTTCCTACGAGCAGTACTTC
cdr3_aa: CASSLEDSSYEQYF

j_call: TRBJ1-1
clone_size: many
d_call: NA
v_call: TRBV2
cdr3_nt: TGTGCCAGCAGTGACACCAGGTACACTGAAGCTTTCTTT
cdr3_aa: CASSDTRYTEAFF

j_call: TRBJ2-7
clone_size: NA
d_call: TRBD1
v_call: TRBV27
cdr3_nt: TGTGCCAGCAGTTTGACAGGGTTCGAGCAGTACTTC
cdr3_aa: CASSLTGFEQYF

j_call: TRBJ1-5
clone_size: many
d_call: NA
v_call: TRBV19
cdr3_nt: TGTGCCAGTAGGCTGGACAGTTGGGGCAATCAGCCCCAGCATTTT
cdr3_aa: CASRLDSWGNQPQHF

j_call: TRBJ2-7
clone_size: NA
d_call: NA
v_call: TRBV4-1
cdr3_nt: TGCGCCAGCAGCCAAGATAAATCTCCAGGACGTATTAGTTACGAGCAGTACTTC
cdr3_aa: CASSQDKSPGRISYEQYF

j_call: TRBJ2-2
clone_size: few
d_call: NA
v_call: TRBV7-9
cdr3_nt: TGTGCCAGCAGCTTAGCCAGGGGGGCCGGGGAGCTGTTTTTT
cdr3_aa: CASSLARGAGELFF

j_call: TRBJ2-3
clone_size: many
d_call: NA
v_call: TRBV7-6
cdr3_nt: TGTGCCAGCAGCTTAGTGGCCACTTCTTACACAGATACGCAGTATTTT
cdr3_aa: CASSLVATSYTDTQYF

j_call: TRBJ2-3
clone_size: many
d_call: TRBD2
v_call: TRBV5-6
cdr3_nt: TGTGCCAGCAGCTCCCTTCGGACTAGGGCAGGAGATACGCAGTATTTT
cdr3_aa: CASSSLRTRAGDTQYF

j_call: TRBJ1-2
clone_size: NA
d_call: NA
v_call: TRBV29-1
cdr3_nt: TGCGGCGTTTTACTGGGCAGCTCTCCTAACTATGGCTACACCTTC
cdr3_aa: CGVLLGSSPNYGYTF

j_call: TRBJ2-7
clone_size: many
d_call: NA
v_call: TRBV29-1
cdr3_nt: TGCAGCGTTGTGGGGGGTGGGGGCTCATCTAGGTACGAGCAGTACTTC
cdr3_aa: CSVVGGGGSSRYEQYF

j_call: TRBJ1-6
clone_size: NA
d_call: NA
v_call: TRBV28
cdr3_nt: TGTGCCAGCAGTTTGATGAGGAGCTCCTATAATTCACCCCTCCACTTT
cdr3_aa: CASSLMRSSYNSPLHF